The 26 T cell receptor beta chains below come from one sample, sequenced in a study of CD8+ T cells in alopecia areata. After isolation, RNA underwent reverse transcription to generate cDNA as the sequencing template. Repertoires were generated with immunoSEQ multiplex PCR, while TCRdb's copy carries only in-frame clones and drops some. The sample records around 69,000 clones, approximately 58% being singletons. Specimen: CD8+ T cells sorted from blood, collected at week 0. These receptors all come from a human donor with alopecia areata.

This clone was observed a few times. The CDR3 sequence: CASSLGHSPQYF. CDR3 bases: TGTGCCAGCAGTCTTGGTCATTCCCCACAGTATTTT. The chain recombines TRBV7-2 with TRBJ2-3; D gene uncertain. Germline V gives CDR1 SGHTA, CDR2 FQGNSA. Trimming pared 6 bases from V and 12 bases from J, leaving 16 bases between. The CDR3 runs to 12 residues.

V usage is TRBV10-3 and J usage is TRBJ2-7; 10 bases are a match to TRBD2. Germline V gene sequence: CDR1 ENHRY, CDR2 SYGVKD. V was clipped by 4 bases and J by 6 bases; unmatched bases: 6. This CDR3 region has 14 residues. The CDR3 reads CAISVTSGMFEQYF. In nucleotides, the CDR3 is TGTGCCATCAGTGTCACTAGCGGGATGTTCGAGCAGTACTTC.

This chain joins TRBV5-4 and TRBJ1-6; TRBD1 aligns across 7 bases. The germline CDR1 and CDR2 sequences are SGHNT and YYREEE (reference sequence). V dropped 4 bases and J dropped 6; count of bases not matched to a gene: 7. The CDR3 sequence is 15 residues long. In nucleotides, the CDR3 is TGTGCCAGCAGCGGCCCTGGGACAGTTAATTCACCCCTCCACTTT. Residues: CASSGPGTVNSPLHF.

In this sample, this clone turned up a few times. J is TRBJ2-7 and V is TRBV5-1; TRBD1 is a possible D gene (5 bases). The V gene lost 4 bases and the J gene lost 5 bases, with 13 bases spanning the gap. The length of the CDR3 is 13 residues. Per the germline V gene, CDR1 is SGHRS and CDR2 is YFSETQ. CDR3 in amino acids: CASSPLGLDEQYF. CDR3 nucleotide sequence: TGCGCCAGCAGCCCACTGGGGCTGGACGAGCAGTACTTC.

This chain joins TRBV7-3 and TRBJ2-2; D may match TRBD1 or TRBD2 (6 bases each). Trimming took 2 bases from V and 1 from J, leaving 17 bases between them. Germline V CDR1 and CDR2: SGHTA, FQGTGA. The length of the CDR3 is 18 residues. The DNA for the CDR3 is TGTGCCAGCAGCTTATACCCCCTAGGGGGACTGAACACCGGGGAGCTGTTTTTT. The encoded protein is CASSLYPLGGLNTGELFF.

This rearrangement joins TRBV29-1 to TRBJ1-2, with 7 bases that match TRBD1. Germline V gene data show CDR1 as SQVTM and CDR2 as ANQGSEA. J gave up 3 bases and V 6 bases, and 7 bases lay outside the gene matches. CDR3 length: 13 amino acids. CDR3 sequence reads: CSVEQGPDYGYTF. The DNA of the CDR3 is TGCAGCGTCGAACAGGGGCCTGACTATGGCTACACCTTC.

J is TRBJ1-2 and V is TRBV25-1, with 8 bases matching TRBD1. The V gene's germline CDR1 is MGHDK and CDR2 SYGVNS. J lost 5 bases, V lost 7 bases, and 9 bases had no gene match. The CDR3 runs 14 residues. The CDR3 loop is CASKMSGTGYGYTF. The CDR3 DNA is TGTGCCAGCAAAATGTCCGGGACAGGTTATGGCTACACCTTC.

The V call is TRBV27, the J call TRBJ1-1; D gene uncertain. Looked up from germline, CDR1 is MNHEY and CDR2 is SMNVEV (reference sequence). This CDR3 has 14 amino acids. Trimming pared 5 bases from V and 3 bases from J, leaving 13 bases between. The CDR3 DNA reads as TGTGCCAGCAGTACGACAACTTTCCACACTGAAGCTTTCTTT. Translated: CASSTTTFHTEAFF.

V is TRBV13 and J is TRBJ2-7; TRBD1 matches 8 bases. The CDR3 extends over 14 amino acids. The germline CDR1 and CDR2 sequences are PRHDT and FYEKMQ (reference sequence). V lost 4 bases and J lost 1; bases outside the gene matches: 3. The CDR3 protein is CASSSTGESYEQYF. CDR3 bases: TGTGCCAGCAGCTCGACAGGGGAATCCTACGAGCAGTACTTC. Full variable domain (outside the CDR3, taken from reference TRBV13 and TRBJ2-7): AAGVIQSPRHLIKEKRETATLKCYPIPRHDTVYWYQQGPGQDPQFLISFYEKMQSDKGSIPDRFSAQQFSDYHSELNMSSLELGDSALYFCASSSTGESYEQYFGPGTRLTVT.

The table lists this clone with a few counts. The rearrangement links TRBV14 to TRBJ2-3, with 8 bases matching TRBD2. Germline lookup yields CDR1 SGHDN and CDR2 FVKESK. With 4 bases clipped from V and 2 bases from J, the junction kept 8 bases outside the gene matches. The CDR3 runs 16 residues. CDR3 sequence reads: CASSPSGGRFTDTQYF. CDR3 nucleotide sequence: TGTGCCAGCAGCCCATCGGGGGGGAGATTCACAGATACGCAGTATTTT.

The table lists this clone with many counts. CDR3 sequence (DNA): TGTGCCAGCAGTTTAAGTGGTGGACGGAGGGGCAACTATGGCTACACCTTC. Translation: CASSLSGGRRGNYGYTF. The V gene is TRBV27, the J gene TRBJ1-2; weak D call: TRBD1 (5 bases). The V end lost 2 bases, the J end lost 2 bases, and 18 bases lay between the germline ends. The CDR3 length is 17 residues. Looked up from germline, CDR1 is MNHEY and CDR2 is SMNVEV (reference sequence).

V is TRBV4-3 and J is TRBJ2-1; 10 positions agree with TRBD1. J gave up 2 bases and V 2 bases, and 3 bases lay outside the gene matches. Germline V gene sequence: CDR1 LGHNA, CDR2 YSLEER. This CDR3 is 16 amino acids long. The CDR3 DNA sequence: TGCGCCAGCAGCCAATCCGGGACAGGGGCCTACAATGAGCAGTTCTTC. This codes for CASSQSGTGAYNEQFF.

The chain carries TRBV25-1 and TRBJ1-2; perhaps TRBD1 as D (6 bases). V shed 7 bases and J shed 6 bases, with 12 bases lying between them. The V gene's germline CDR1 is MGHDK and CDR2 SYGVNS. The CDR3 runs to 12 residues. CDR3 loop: CASTDSPDGYTF. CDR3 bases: TGTGCCAGCACGGACAGCCCGGATGGCTACACCTTC.

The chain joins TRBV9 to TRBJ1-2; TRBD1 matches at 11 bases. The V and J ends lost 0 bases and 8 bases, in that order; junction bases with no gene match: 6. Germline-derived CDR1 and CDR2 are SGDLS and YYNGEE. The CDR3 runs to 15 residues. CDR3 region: CASSVDPDRGLGYTF. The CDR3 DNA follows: TGTGCCAGCAGCGTAGACCCGGACAGGGGGCTGGGCTACACCTTC.

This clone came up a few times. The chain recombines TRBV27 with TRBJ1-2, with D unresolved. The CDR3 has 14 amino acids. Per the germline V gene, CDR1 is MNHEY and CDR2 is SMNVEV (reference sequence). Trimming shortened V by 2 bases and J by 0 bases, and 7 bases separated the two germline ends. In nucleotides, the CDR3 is TGTGCCAGCAGTTTACAGGACTCTAACTATGGCTACACCTTC. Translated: CASSLQDSNYGYTF.

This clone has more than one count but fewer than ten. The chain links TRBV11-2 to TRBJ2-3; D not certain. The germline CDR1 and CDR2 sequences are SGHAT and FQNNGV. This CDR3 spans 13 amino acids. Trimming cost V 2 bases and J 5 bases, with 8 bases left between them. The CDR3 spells CASSLKWGDTQYF. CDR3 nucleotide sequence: TGTGCCAGCAGCTTAAAATGGGGAGATACGCAGTATTTT.

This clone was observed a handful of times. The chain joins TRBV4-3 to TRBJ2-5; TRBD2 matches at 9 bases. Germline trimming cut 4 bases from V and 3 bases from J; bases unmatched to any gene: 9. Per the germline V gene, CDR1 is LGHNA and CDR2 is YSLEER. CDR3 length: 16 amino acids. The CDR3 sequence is CASSPSAASGKETQYF. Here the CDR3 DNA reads TGCGCCAGCAGCCCCTCGGCTGCTAGCGGGAAAGAGACCCAGTACTTC.

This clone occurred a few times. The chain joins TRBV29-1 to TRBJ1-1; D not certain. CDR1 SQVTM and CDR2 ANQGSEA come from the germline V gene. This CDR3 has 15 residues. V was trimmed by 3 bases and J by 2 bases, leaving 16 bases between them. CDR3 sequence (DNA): TGCAGCGTTGAGGTGATTCCGGGATCTAACACTGAAGCTTTCTTT. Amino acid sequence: CSVEVIPGSNTEAFF.

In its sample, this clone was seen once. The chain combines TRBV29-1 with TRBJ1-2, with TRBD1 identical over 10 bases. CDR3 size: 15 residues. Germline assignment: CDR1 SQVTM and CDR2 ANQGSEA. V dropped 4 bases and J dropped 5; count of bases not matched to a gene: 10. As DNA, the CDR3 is TGCAGCGTTGTCGGGACAGGGGAGGGGGCATATGGCTACACCTTC. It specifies CSVVGTGEGAYGYTF. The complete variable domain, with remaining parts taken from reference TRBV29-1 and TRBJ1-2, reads SAVISQKPSRDICQRGTSLTIQCQVDSQVTMMFWYRQQPGQSLTLIATANQGSEATYESGFVIDKFPISRPNLTFSTLTVSNMSPEDSSIYLCSVVGTGEGAYGYTFGSGTRLTVV.

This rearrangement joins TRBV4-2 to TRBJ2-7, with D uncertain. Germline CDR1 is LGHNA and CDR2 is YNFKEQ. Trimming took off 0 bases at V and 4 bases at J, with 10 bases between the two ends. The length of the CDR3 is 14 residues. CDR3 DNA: TGTGCCAGCAGCCAAGAGGGCAGGCCATACGAGCAGTACTTC. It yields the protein CASSQEGRPYEQYF.

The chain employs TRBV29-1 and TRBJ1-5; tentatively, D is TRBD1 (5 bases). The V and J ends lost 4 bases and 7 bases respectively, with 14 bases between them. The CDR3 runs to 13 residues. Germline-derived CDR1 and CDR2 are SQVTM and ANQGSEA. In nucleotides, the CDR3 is TGCAGCGTTGCCAAAGTCTCAGGGCAGCCCCAGCATTTT. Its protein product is CSVAKVSGQPQHF.

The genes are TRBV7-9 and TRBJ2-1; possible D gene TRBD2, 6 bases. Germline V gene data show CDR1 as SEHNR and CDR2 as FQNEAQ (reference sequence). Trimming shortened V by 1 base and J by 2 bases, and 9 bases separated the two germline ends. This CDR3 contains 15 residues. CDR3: CASSLVSGPYNEQFF. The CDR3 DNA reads TGTGCCAGCAGCTTAGTTAGCGGACCCTACAATGAGCAGTTCTTC.

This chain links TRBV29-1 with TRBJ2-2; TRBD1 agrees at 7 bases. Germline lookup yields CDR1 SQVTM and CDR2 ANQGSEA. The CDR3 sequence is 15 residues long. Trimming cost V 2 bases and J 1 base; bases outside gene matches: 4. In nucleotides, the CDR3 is TGCAGCGTTGAATTGAGGGACAGGAACACCGGGGAGCTGTTTTTT. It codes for CSVELRDRNTGELFF.

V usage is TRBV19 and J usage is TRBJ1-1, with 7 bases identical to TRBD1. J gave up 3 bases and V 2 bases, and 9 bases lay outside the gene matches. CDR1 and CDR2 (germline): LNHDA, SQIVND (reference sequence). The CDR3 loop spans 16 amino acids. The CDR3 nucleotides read TGTGCCAGTAGTATACCCGCTAGGGGGCCGGACACTGAAGCTTTCTTT. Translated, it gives CASSIPARGPDTEAFF.

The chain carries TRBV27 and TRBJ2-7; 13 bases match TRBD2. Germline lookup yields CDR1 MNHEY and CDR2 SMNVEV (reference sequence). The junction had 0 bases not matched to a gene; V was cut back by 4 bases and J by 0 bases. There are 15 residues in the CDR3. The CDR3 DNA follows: TGTGCCAGCAGTTGGACTAGCGGGAGCTCCTACGAGCAGTACTTC. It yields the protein CASSWTSGSSYEQYF.

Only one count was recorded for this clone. The CDR3 region has the DNA TGTGCCAGCAGGGAGGTCAGTGAAGAGACCCAGTACTTC. Amino acid sequence: CASREVSEETQYF. This rearrangement joins TRBV7-2 to TRBJ2-5, with a tentative D call TRBD2 (5 bases). V was cut by 6 bases and J by 3 bases, with 11 bases left in between. This CDR3 region has 13 residues. Germline CDR1 reads SGHTA; CDR2 reads FQGNSA.